This TCR beta chain was profiled in a study of blood T cell repertoires in COVID-19. V lost 4 bases, J lost 2 bases, and 6 bases stayed unmatched. The germline gives CDR1 MGHRA, CDR2 YSYEKL. This CDR3 has 15 residues. Measured with immunoSEQ multiplex PCR; TCRdb has only the in-frame clones, and not every one. This sample carries about 260,000 clones, 88% of them seen once, and the ten largest clones take roughly 4%. This clonotype originated in a man in his sixties who had recovered from COVID-19. The chain employs TRBV4-1 and TRBJ2-7, with 9 bases that match TRBD1. The specimen was peripheral blood. The CDR3 DNA is TGCGCCAGCAGCCCGGGACAGGGTCAGGCCTACGAGCAGTACTTC. This codes for CASSPGQGQAYEQYF.